This passage covers 9 T cell receptor beta chains from one sample sequenced in a study of blood T cell repertoires in COVID-19 (dated by TCRdb to about 2020). Libraries were made using the immunoSEQ multiplex PCR assay. The source is immuneACCESS, and TCRdb retained only in-frame sequences with V and J called. Part of the clones is not carried over; for the studies checked, unresolved V genes explain less than half of this, and the remainder is unexplained. This sample comprises about 240,000 clones, under 85% of them detected only once. The ten largest clones represent approximately 1.8% of the sample. The sequenced sample was peripheral blood. The receptors stem from a man aged 30-40 years who had recovered from COVID-19.

The chain recombines TRBV29-1 with TRBJ2-3; 7 bases are shared with TRBD1. Per the germline V gene, CDR1 is SQVTM and CDR2 is ANQGSEA. After removal of 1 base from V and 4 bases from J, the junction contained 2 bases not matched to a gene. CDR3 length equals 13 residues. This CDR3 reads CSVEGQGADTQYF. The CDR3, as DNA: TGCAGCGTTGAAGGACAGGGTGCAGATACGCAGTATTTT.

This clone was seen a single time. The J gene is TRBJ1-6, the V gene TRBV27; no clear D. The CDR3 has 15 amino acids. Trimming removed 6 bases from V and 6 bases from J, with 15 bases in between. Looked up from germline, CDR1 is MNHEY and CDR2 is SMNVEV (reference sequence). As DNA, the CDR3 is TGTGCCAGCAGCTTCTCCGGGAATCGTAATTCACCCCTCCACTTT. This translates into CASSFSGNRNSPLHF.

In nucleotides, the CDR3 is TGCAGTGCTAGTGAACAGGGGTCTAACTATGGCTACACCTTC. Translating it yields CSASEQGSNYGYTF. This chain connects TRBV20-1 to TRBJ1-2; 7 nucleotides line up with TRBD1. The length of the CDR3 is 14 residues. V lost 3 bases, J lost 0 bases, and 4 bases stayed unmatched. From germline, CDR1 is DFQATT and CDR2 SNEGSKA (reference sequence).

This chain links TRBV7-3 with TRBJ1-2; 8 positions match TRBD1. The CDR3 loop spans 13 amino acids. The ends lost 5 bases at V and 6 bases at J; junction bases unmatched: 5. Germline V gene sequence: CDR1 SGHTA, CDR2 FQGTGA. CDR3: CASSPEGQDGYTF. CDR3 nucleotides: TGTGCCAGCAGCCCTGAGGGACAGGATGGCTACACCTTC.

V usage is TRBV6-1 and J usage is TRBJ2-7; tentatively, D is TRBD2 (6 bases). V lost 2 bases, J lost 3 bases, and 17 bases lay in between. This CDR3 has 16 amino acids. CDR1 and CDR2 (germline): MNHNS, SASEGT. The DNA of the CDR3 is TGTGCCAGCAGTGAACTGAATAGCGGAGCTATCTACGAGCAGTACGTC. This gives the protein CASSELNSGAIYEQYV.

The chain has TRBV7-8 and TRBJ2-1; maybe TRBD2 (6 bases). With 1 base removed from V and 9 bases from J, the gap between germline ends came to 10 bases. The CDR3 sequence is 13 residues long. CDR1 is SGHVS and CDR2 is FQNEAQ in the germline V gene. CDR3 in amino acids: CASSLGREGEQFF. In nucleotides, the CDR3 is TGTGCCAGCAGCTTAGGGAGGGAAGGTGAGCAGTTCTTC.

The chain carries TRBV19 and TRBJ1-1, with no clear D. CDR1 is LNHDA, CDR2 SQIVND, per germline (reference sequence). The CDR3 length is 10 residues. Trimming left V 9 bases short and J 1 base short, with 3 bases between. CDR3 region: CASGNTEAFF. DNA of the CDR3: TGTGCCAGCGGGAACACTGAAGCTTTCTTT. Together with reference TRBV19 and TRBJ1-1, the CDR3 gives the full variable domain: DGGITQSPKYLFRKEGQNVTLSCEQNLNHDAMYWYRQDPGQGLRLIYYSQIVNDFQKGDIAEGYSVSREKKESFPLTVTSAQKNPTAFYLCASGNTEAFFGQGTRLTVV.

This clone was seen only a few times. The chain combines TRBV20-1 with TRBJ1-2; D is unclear. CDR1 and CDR2 (germline): DFQATT, SNEGSKA (reference sequence). This CDR3 is built from 10 residues. V was shortened by 6 bases and J by 1 base, with 3 bases between the two germline ends. In DNA form, the CDR3 reads TGCAGTGCGTATAACTATGGCTACACCTTC. Translated: CSAYNYGYTF.

This clone was recorded at least ten times. The rearrangement joins TRBV7-8 to TRBJ1-2; D is unresolved. This CDR3 comprises 15 residues. The V gene's germline CDR1 is SGHVS and CDR2 FQNEAQ. With 2 bases removed from V and 2 bases from J, the gap between germline ends came to 12 bases. CDR3 in DNA: TGTGCCAGCAGCTTATGGGTGGGCCGAAACTATGGCTACACCTTC. Translating it yields CASSLWVGRNYGYTF.